The clone carrying this T cell receptor beta chain was counted a few times. Antigen specificity is unknown. The data derive from a study of human T cells and chemical hapten exposure. The library put unique molecular identifiers onto individual cDNA molecules. Each CDR3 protein is one row after TCRdb ran MiXCR on the RACE reads. The table has about 52,000 distinct CDR3 sequences, roughly 10% seen once. The J segment lost 7 bases and the V segment lost 5 bases, leaving 3 bases of the junction unmatched. CDR1 and CDR2 from the germline V gene are MDHEN and SYDVKM. The CDR3 is 13 amino acids. Broader study findings: Against controls, expanded TCRs gave rise to significantly more large CDR3 similarity clusters. Positive correlation was observed between PT1 expanded TCR counts and patch test score. DPC sensitization did not alter TCRs above 1 in 1000 frequency.

Specified time point: patch test 3, about 24 weeks after DPC sensitization. Treatment of the sample: therapeutic diphenylcyclopropenone sensitization with weekly scalp DPC. The TCR comes from a woman aged 40-49 years with alopecia areata. Some clones in this sample may be carry-over from other donors' samples. Here the sequenced sample was whole blood, taken in connection with sensitization to the hapten diphenylcyclopropenone (DPC). The rearrangement joins TRBV28 to TRBJ2-2; TRBD1 matches at 8 bases. CDR3 protein: CASSLDRVGELFF. The CDR3 DNA reads TGTGCCAGCAGTCTGGACAGGGTCGGGGAGCTGTTTTTT.